This paragraph reports one T cell receptor beta chain. The data were obtained in a study of blood T cell repertoires in COVID-19. Study as a whole: COVID-19 samples from acute and convalescent phases originated in the United States, Italy and Spain. The analysed material was cDNA or gDNA that came from T cells, B-cell-depleted T cells, or PBMCs.

In the authors' methods: Estimated nucleated cell counts came from reference gene primer amplification. Some clones are missing from TCRdb's copy, which holds only in-frame ones; the method was immunoSEQ multiplex PCR. For V, J and clone size, that table is used; D and trimming come from the DNA. The table records nearly 200,000 clones, roughly four fifths of them present only once. Germline loops: CDR1 SNHLY, CDR2 FYNNEI. The CDR3 loop spans 12 amino acids. J was trimmed by 1 base and V by 8 bases; bases with no gene match: 1. The V call is TRBV2, the J call TRBJ1-1; TRBD1 matches at 7 bases. The sequencing input was peripheral blood. The sequence derives from a human donor with acute or convalescent COVID-19. The donor label of this sample is uncertain. The CDR3 spells CASDRANTEAFF. The DNA for the CDR3 is TGTGCCAGCGACAGGGCGAACACTGAAGCTTTCTTT.